A selection of T cell receptor beta chains follows, all from one sample in a study of blood T cell repertoires in COVID-19. Assay used: immunoSEQ multiplex PCR; TCRdb lists only in-frame clones, some missing. Among roughly 150,000 clones listed, around 92% were seen once. The sequencing input was peripheral blood. The receptors here all came from a man between 60 and 75 years old with acute or convalescent COVID-19. CDR3s include the opening cysteine and the closing phenylalanine or tryptophan. Each record gives: J gene, clone size, V gene, D gene, CDR3 DNA, CDR3 protein. A D gene is named only where the DNA matches it firmly. Clone size is shown for a subset of rows, as once, few, many or a class of expanded clone.

TRBJ1-5 few TRBV5-6 - TGTGCCAGCAGTAAAACTCAGGGTACTCAGCCCCAGCATTTT CASSKTQGTQPQHF
TRBJ2-7 - TRBV7-9 - TGTGCCAGCAGCTTAGACAGGGTGTACGAGCAGTACTTC CASSLDRVYEQYF
TRBJ2-7 - TRBV5-1 TRBD1 TGCGCCAGCAGCGGGACAGGGGGCAAAGATTACGAGCAGTACTTC CASSGTGGKDYEQYF
TRBJ1-5 - TRBV4-1 - TGCGCCAGCAGCCAAGTCGGCAGGGATCAGCCCCAGCATTTT CASSQVGRDQPQHF
TRBJ2-7 few TRBV19 - TGTGCCAGTAGTATAGCAACGGGGTACGAGCAGTACTTC CASSIATGYEQYF
TRBJ1-2 - TRBV12-5 - TGTGCTAGTGGTTTGTGGCAGGGGTATGGCTACACCTTC CASGLWQGYGYTF
TRBJ2-7 once TRBV20-1 TRBD2 TGCAGTGGGGGGGGTCCCTACGAGCAGTACTTC CSGGGPYEQYF
TRBJ1-1 - TRBV9 - TGTGCCAGCAGCGTAGAAGGACACCCGAACACTGAAGCTTTCTTT CASSVEGHPNTEAFF
TRBJ1-2 - TRBV7-9 TRBD1 TGTGCCAGCACCCCCGCAGGGGGAGGCTACACCTTC CASTPAGGGYTF
TRBJ2-3 - TRBV19 - TGTGCCAGTAAGATAGGGGCTAGCACAGATACGCAGTATTTT CASKIGASTDTQYF
TRBJ2-1 - TRBV11-3 - TGTGCCAGCAGCTCTCGGTTTGGTGAGCAGTTCTTC CASSSRFGEQFF
TRBJ2-3 - TRBV5-1 - TGCGCCAGCCTTAGGAGTCTTGACACAGATACGCAGTATTTT CASLRSLDTDTQYF
TRBJ1-2 - TRBV7-6 TRBD1 TGTGCCAGCAGCCGACAGGGCTCGGGGGCCTATGGCTACACCTTC CASSRQGSGAYGYTF
TRBJ1-1 - TRBV6-5 - TGTGCCAGCAGTTACAACCAGGGAACTGAAGCTTTCTTT CASSYNQGTEAFF
TRBJ1-4 - TRBV18 - TGTGCCAGCTCACCAGAGACAGTTGAAAAACTGTTTTTT CASSPETVEKLFF
TRBJ2-6 - TRBV5-6 - TGTGCCAGCAGGCCTACAGGGTCCGGGGCCAACGTCCTGACTTTC CASRPTGSGANVLTF
TRBJ1-1 - TRBV7-2 TRBD1 TGTGCCAGCAGCTCAAGGGGGCGGGACACTGAAGCTTTCTTT CASSSRGRDTEAFF
TRBJ2-1 - TRBV6-6 TRBD2 TGTGCCAGCAATGGTCTAGCGGGGGGTTTGAATGAGCAGTTCTTC CASNGLAGGLNEQFF
TRBJ2-6 once TRBV24-1 TRBD1 TGTGCCACCAGTGATGGACAGGGTGTTGCCTCTGGGGCCAACGTCCTGACTTTC CATSDGQGVASGANVLTF
TRBJ2-7 once TRBV5-4 - TGTGCCAGCGGGTCAGGGCAGAGCTCCTACGAGCAGTACTTC CASGSGQSSYEQYF
TRBJ1-3 - TRBV19 - TGTGCCAGTAGTCTAATGATCTCTGGAAACACCATATATTTT CASSLMISGNTIYF
TRBJ2-4 - TRBV15 - TGTGCCACCAGCAGAGATAGGGAGGCAGGAGCCAAAAACATTCAGTACTTC CATSRDREAGAKNIQYF
TRBJ2-7 few TRBV5-4 - TGTGCCAGCAGCCCTTTAGACGAGCAGTACTTC CASSPLDEQYF
TRBJ2-3 - TRBV27 - TGTGCCAGCAGTACCGCCTTGGGAGGAGATACGCAGTATTTT CASSTALGGDTQYF
TRBJ1-4 - TRBV5-6 - TGTGCCAGCAGCTTAACAGGCAATGAAAAACTGTTTTTT CASSLTGNEKLFF
TRBJ2-7 - TRBV10-3 TRBD1 TGTGCCATCAGTGAGGGACAGGGGAGGACCTACGAGCAGTACTTC CAISEGQGRTYEQYF
TRBJ2-3 - TRBV2 - TGTGCCAGCAGTGTCGGGACAACGCAGTATTTT CASSVGTTQYF
TRBJ1-1 - TRBV5-6 - TGTGCCAGCAGCCCCCTAATTTACACTGAAGCTTTCTTT CASSPLIYTEAFF
TRBJ2-4 - TRBV6-2/TRBV6-3 - TGTGCCAGCAGTTACCTCCTCGGACGGACACTAGCCAAAAACATTCAGTACTTC CASSYLLGRTLAKNIQYF
TRBJ2-2 - TRBV18 TRBD1 TGTGCCAGCTCACCCCAGGGACAGGGAACCGGGGAGCTGTTTTTT CASSPQGQGTGELFF
TRBJ2-7 - TRBV27 - TGTGCCAGCACCCCGCGGACAGACTCCTACGAGCAGTACTTC CASTPRTDSYEQYF
TRBJ1-2 once TRBV30 TRBD1 TGTGCCTGGAGTTTAGGGGGCCACTATGGCTACACCTTC CAWSLGGHYGYTF
TRBJ1-1 - TRBV29-1 - TGCAGCGCGAGGCCCTCTAGACAGGTTGAAGCTTTCTTT CSARPSRQVEAFF
TRBJ1-2 - TRBV27 TRBD1 TGTGCCAGCAGTGTGGGACAGGGGTTTTTGGGCTACACCTTC CASSVGQGFLGYTF
TRBJ1-6 - TRBV27 - TGTGCCAGCAGTTCCGCCCTGTTGGGCTATTCACCCCTCCACTTT CASSSALLGYSPLHF
TRBJ2-2 - TRBV7-6 - TGTGCCAGCAGTCGGGACACCGGGGAGCTGTTTTTT CASSRDTGELFF
TRBJ1-3 - TRBV5-1 TRBD1 TGCGCCAGCAGCTTGGACAGGGGGCTCGGAAACACCATATATTTT CASSLDRGLGNTIYF
TRBJ2-5 - TRBV24-1 - TGTGCCACCTGGGGGGTTGGGGAGACCCAGTACTTC CATWGVGETQYF
TRBJ1-2 - TRBV4-3 - TGCGCCAGCAGCCAGGGGCAGGATAACTATGGCTACACCTTC CASSQGQDNYGYTF
TRBJ2-2 - TRBV6-5 - TGTGCCAGCAGGCAGGGCCCGAACACCGGGGAGCTGTTTTTT CASRQGPNTGELFF